This TCR beta chain was profiled in a study of blood T cell repertoires in COVID-19. Whole-study context: The origin of the acute and convalescent COVID-19 samples was the United States, Italy and Spain.

While infection was still active, Seattle patients were enrolled and then followed longitudinally. As originally analysed: Quantification of nucleated cells was approximated via reference gene primer amplification. Measured with immunoSEQ multiplex PCR; TCRdb has only the in-frame clones, and not every one. V and J calls plus clone size are reproduced from that table; the DNA served to infer D and trimming. Among roughly 410,000 clones listed, about 89% were seen once. This CDR3 comprises 13 residues. With 5 bases removed from V and 8 bases from J, the gap between germline ends came to 13 bases. Germline assignment: CDR1 SEHNR and CDR2 FQNEAQ (reference sequence).

Sequencing used peripheral blood. This chain uses TRBV7-9 with TRBJ2-1; possible D gene TRBD2, 5 bases. The origin of this receptor is a woman between 40 and 50 years old with COVID-19, enrolled during active disease. The CDR3 is CASSPGRADEQFF. CDR3 bases: TGTGCCAGCAGCCCGGGGAGAGCTGATGAGCAGTTCTTC. Drawing the rest from reference TRBV7-9 and TRBJ2-1, the complete variable domain is DTGVSQNPRHKITKRGQNVTFRCDPISEHNRLYWYRQTLGQGPEFLTYFQNEAQLEKSRLLSDRFSAERPKGSFSTLEIQRTEQGDSAMYLCASSPGRADEQFFGPGTRLTVL.